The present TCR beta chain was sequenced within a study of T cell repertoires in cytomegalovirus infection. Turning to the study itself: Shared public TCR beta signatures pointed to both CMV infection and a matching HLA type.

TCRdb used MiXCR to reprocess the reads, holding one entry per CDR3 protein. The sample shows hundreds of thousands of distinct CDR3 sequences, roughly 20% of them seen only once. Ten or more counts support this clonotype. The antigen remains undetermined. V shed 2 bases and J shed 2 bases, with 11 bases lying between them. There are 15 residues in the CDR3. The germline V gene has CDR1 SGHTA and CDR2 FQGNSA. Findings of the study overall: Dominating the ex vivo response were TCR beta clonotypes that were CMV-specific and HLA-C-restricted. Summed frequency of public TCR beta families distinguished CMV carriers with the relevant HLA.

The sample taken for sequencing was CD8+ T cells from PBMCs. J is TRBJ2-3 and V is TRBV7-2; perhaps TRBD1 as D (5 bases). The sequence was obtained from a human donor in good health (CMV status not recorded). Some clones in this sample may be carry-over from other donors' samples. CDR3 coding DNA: TGTGCCAGCAGCTTAAACAGGAAATTCACAGATACGCAGTATTTT. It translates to CASSLNRKFTDTQYF.